The 8 T cell receptor beta chains given below trace back to one sample, sequenced in a study of blood T cell repertoires in COVID-19. Sequencing was performed with immunoSEQ multiplex PCR; in TCRdb, only in-frame clones are kept and a portion is missing. The sample consists of around 68,000 clones, around 86% of them appearing once. The sample consisted of peripheral blood. The receptors stem from a man between 45 and 60 years old with active COVID-19.

This chain uses TRBV5-1 with TRBJ1-4, with D perhaps matching TRBD1 (5 bases). Trimming took 0 bases from V and 8 from J, leaving 14 bases between them. The CDR3 is 15 amino acids. The germline CDR1 and CDR2 sequences are SGHRS and YFSETQ. CDR3 DNA sequence: TGCGCCAGCAGCTTGGGGGGCCAAAGTGGAGAAAAACTGTTTTTT. Residues: CASSLGGQSGEKLFF.

The chain is built from TRBV30 and TRBJ1-2; D is ambiguous. V lost 3 bases and J lost 0, with 11 bases in between. Germline-derived CDR1 and CDR2 are GTSNPN and SVGIG (reference sequence). This CDR3 is built from 14 residues. CDR3 in DNA: TGTGCCTGGAGGTCAATAGATACTAACTATGGCTACACCTTC. Translation gives CAWRSIDTNYGYTF.

The chain is built from TRBV6-4 and TRBJ1-2; tentatively, D is TRBD1 (5 bases). The V gene lost 3 bases and the J gene lost 5 bases, with 19 bases spanning the gap. The CDR3 extends over 16 amino acids. Germline V CDR1 and CDR2: MRHNA, SNTAGT. The chain's CDR3 is CASSENSLGTLYGYTF. The CDR3 DNA follows: TGTGCCAGCAGTGAAAACAGCTTGGGGACTCTATATGGCTACACCTTC.

J is TRBJ2-5 and V is TRBV4-2, with a weak D call TRBD1 (6 bases). V was shortened by 4 bases and J by 5 bases, with 11 bases between the two germline ends. This CDR3 region has 13 residues. Germline-derived CDR1 and CDR2 are LGHNA and YNFKEQ. CDR3 protein: CASSRSGVETQYF. The CDR3 bases are TGTGCCAGCAGCCGTTCAGGGGTGGAGACCCAGTACTTC.

CDR3 protein: CASSRTGGENTEAFF. The CDR3 bases are TGCGCCAGCAGTCGAACAGGGGGCGAGAACACTGAAGCTTTCTTT. The chain has TRBV10-2 and TRBJ1-1; TRBD1 agrees at 9 bases. The CDR3 has 15 amino acids. Germline V gene sequence: CDR1 WSHSY, CDR2 SAAADI. V lost 5 bases, J lost 1 base, and 5 bases stayed unmatched.

This clone was counted between two and nine times. The V call is TRBV20-1, the J call TRBJ1-2; tentatively, D is TRBD1 (6 bases). The germline CDR1 and CDR2 sequences are DFQATT and SNEGSKA (reference sequence). The CDR3 extends over 11 amino acids. The CDR3 loop is CTAQGNYGYTF. For the CDR3, the DNA is TGCACGGCACAGGGAAACTATGGCTACACCTTC.

CDR3: CASSPRASSGEERKYF. The CDR3 nucleotides read TGTGCCAGCAGCCCCCGAGCATCGAGCGGAGAAGAGAGGAAGTACTTC. V gene TRBV2 combines with J gene TRBJ2-5, with D possibly being TRBD2 (5 bases). V shed 6 bases and J shed 12 bases, with 29 bases lying between them. Germline CDR1 is SNHLY and CDR2 is FYNNEI. CDR3 length: 16 amino acids.

A single count supports this clone. The rearrangement links TRBV9 to TRBJ1-1; D is perhaps TRBD1 (5 bases). Germline-derived CDR1 and CDR2 are SGDLS and YYNGEE. V dropped 4 bases and J dropped 7 bases, with 20 bases sitting between them. The CDR3 has 15 amino acids. The CDR3 DNA is TGTGCCAGCAGCCGTGAGGCGGGGCGCCTCAATGAAGCTTTCTTT. Its protein product is CASSREAGRLNEAFF.